This section outlines one T cell receptor beta chain sequence together with its context. After re-calling the 5' RACE reads, TCRdb lists one entry per CDR3 protein, DNA absent. Seen in this sample are hundreds of thousands of distinct CDR3 sequences; the ten most common clones hold around 5.3%. The CDR3 has 14 residues. CDR1 SEHNR and CDR2 FQNEAQ come from the germline V gene (reference sequence). This specimen comes from a study of T cells expressing NK-cell markers. At the level of the study: Underlying the TCR beta repertoires were sorted CD3+CD56+NKG2C+, CD3+CD56+NKG2C- and CD3+CD56-NKG2C+ T cells.

Sequenced input: blood T cells: a sorted CD56 or NKG2C T cell subset, CD4+ or CD8+ T cells, or bulk PBMC T cells (not recorded which). This chain connects TRBV7-9 to TRBJ2-2; TCRdb calls TRBD1, which cannot be checked without DNA. This TCR was recovered from a man between 18 and 69 years old in good health. CDR3 sequence: CARGTGANTGELFF.